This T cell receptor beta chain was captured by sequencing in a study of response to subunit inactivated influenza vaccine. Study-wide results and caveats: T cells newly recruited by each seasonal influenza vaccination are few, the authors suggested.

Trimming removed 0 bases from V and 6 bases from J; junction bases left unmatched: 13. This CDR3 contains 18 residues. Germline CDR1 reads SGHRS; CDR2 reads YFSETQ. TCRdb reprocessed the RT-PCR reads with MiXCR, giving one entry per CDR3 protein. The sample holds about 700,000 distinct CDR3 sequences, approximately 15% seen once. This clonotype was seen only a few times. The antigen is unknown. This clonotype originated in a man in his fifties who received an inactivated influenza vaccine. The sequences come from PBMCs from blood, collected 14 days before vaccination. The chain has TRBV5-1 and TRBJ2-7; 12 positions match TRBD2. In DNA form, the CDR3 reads TGCGCCAGCAGCTTGGGACTAGCGGGGGCGGCTGGAGGGGTCGAGCAGTACTTC. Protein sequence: CASSLGLAGAAGGVEQYF.